This T cell receptor (beta chain) is from a study of cytomegalovirus exposure and HLA in healthy donors. General study results and limits: Testing in vitro showed a few CMV-associated chains specific for CMV antigens. Some V segments could not be told apart, so they were left out, TRBV6-2 and TRBV6-3 among them. A later analysis reportedly found that, within productive TCRs, an Asian-associated ancestry cluster had fewer N-insertions than the mean observed across the roughly 700 donors. TCR beta chain V- and J-gene trimming was linked, in a later analysis, to a missense variant in DCLRE1C.

On this clone: Antigen specificity is unknown. Other nucleotide sequences in the sample specify the same CDR3.

V shed 2 bases and J shed 6 bases, with 4 bases lying between them. The CDR3 has 11 amino acids. Germline lookup yields CDR1 SGHRS and CDR2 YFSETQ. A multiplex PCR was run with 60 Vbeta primers and 13 Jbeta primers. The data were produced by immunoSEQ multiplex PCR, yet TCRdb's version contains in-frame clones alone and is incomplete. The sample includes roughly 200,000 clones, approximately 86% of them seen just once. The source of this sequence is a woman under 40 in good health and CMV-seronegative. The chain joins TRBV5-1 to TRBJ2-3, with D unresolved. The sequenced sample was PBMCs. Written as DNA, the CDR3 is TGCGCCAGCAGCTTCAGGGATACGCAGTATTTT. Amino acid sequence: CASSFRDTQYF. The full variable domain, its missing parts supplied by reference TRBV5-1 and TRBJ2-3, is KAGVTQTPRYLIKTRGQQVTLSCSPISGHRSVSWYQQTPGQGLQFLFEYFSETQRNKGNFPGRFSGRQFSNSRSEMNVSTLELGDSALYLCASSFRDTQYFGPGTRLTVL.